Following are 25 T cell receptor beta chains from one sample sequenced in a study of T-cell reconstitution after alpha-beta-depleted transplantation in children. Unique molecular identifiers were incorporated into the prepared TCRbeta library. TCRdb recomputed calls from the PCR reads with MiXCR, one row per CDR3 protein. The profile shows 100,000 to 120,000 distinct CDR3 sequences, about a tenth of them singletons. This material consisted of PBMCs from the stem cell graft donor, taken from the stem cell graft. These TCRs come from a human donor who donated a stem cell graft to a child with acute lymphoblastic leukemia.

This clonotype was detected ten times or more. The chain employs TRBV4-3 and TRBJ2-6; no definite D call. V was clipped by 3 bases and J by 2 bases, with 8 bases between them. This CDR3 comprises 15 residues. Germline lookup yields CDR1 LGHNA and CDR2 YSLEER. The CDR3 reads CASSQQYPGANVLTF. DNA for the CDR3: TGCGCCAGCAGCCAGCAATATCCTGGGGCCAACGTCCTGACTTTC.

This chain uses TRBV7-2 with TRBJ2-7, with 9 bases matching TRBD2. CDR3 size: 15 residues. CDR1 is SGHTA, CDR2 FQGNSA, per germline. The V gene end was trimmed by 5 bases and the J gene end by 1 base; junction bases not matched to a gene: 6. The chain's CDR3 is CASSRLAGSSYEQYF. The CDR3, as DNA: TGTGCCAGCAGCCGTCTAGCGGGGTCTTCCTACGAGCAGTACTTC.

There are many counts of this clonotype. The V gene is TRBV11-2, the J gene TRBJ2-1; 9 positions agree with TRBD1. With V trimmed by 5 bases and J by 8 bases, 4 bases remained unmatched. The germline V gene encodes CDR1 SGHAT and CDR2 FQNNGV. This CDR3 comprises 13 residues. CDR3 sequence reads: CASSRQGVHEQFF. CDR3 nucleotide sequence: TGTGCCAGCAGCAGACAGGGGGTTCATGAGCAGTTCTTC.

This clonotype was counted at least ten times. The genes are TRBV29-1 and TRBJ2-3; possibly TRBD2 for D (6 bases). V was pared by 6 bases and J by 8 bases, with 18 bases between. Germline lookup yields CDR1 SQVTM and CDR2 ANQGSEA. CDR3 size: 13 residues. This CDR3 is CSVTGTPGSTQYF. CDR3 DNA: TGCAGCGTAACCGGGACTCCGGGTTCTACGCAGTATTTT.

This clonotype has at least ten counts. The chain recombines TRBV5-6 with TRBJ2-7; no clear D gene. Germline loops: CDR1 SGHDT, CDR2 YYEEEE. This CDR3 is built from 14 residues. The germline V and J ends were trimmed by 0 bases and 0 bases, with 7 bases remaining between them. CDR3 nucleotide sequence: TGTGCCAGCAGCTTGGCCGGCCCCTCCTACGAGCAGTACTTC. This encodes CASSLAGPSYEQYF.

There are many counts of this clonotype. The chain combines TRBV5-1 with TRBJ2-7; D is possibly TRBD2 (6 bases). The CDR3 runs 15 residues. V gave up 2 bases and J gave up 0 bases, with 12 bases separating them. Germline V gene lookup returns CDR1 SGHRS and CDR2 YFSETQ. CDR3 bases: TGCGCCAGCAGCTTCAGAGCGGGTTCCTCCTACGAGCAGTACTTC. Translated, it gives CASSFRAGSSYEQYF.

The sample holds many counts of this clonotype. The junction departs from the called germline gene at one end, perhaps through a read error. The V and J genes are TRBV4-3 and TRBJ1-1; D is possibly TRBD1 (6 bases). The CDR3 spans 16 residues. CDR1 is LGHNA and CDR2 is YSLEER in the germline V gene. The CDR3 loop is CASTQDTGRAGTEAFF. The CDR3 DNA is TGCGCCAGCACCCAAGATACAGGGCGTGCCGGCACTGAAGCTTTCTTT.

This clonotype was observed many times. The genes are TRBV20-1 and TRBJ1-1; perhaps TRBD1 as D (6 bases). The length of the CDR3 is 15 residues. The ends were cut back, 0 bases at V and 8 bases at J, with 19 bases in the middle. CDR1 is DFQATT and CDR2 is SNEGSKA in the germline V gene (reference sequence). CDR3 nucleotides: TGCAGTGCTAGAGATCACGGGGGGCCTATGTACGAAGCTTTCTTT. Translating it yields CSARDHGGPMYEAFF.

This clonotype occurred many times. The chain couples TRBV27 to TRBJ2-7; TRBD1 matches at 9 bases. Trimming at V came to 3 bases and at J to 2 bases, leaving 2 bases not matched to a gene. CDR1 and CDR2 (germline): MNHEY, SMNVEV (reference sequence). The CDR3 is 14 amino acids. CDR3 in DNA: TGTGCCAGCAGTTTTGGGACAGGGACCTACGAGCAGTACTTC. This codes for CASSFGTGTYEQYF.

This clonotype was seen ten or more times. V usage is TRBV5-1 and J usage is TRBJ2-7; a possible D gene is TRBD1 (6 bases). CDR1 and CDR2 (germline): SGHRS, YFSETQ. There are 12 residues in the CDR3. V shed 6 bases and J shed 4 bases, with 11 bases lying between them. CDR3 amino acids: CASNSQGYEQYF. The CDR3 nucleotides read TGCGCCAGCAACTCACAGGGTTACGAGCAGTACTTC.

This clonotype was counted ten times or more. The gene calls are TRBV12-3 or TRBV12-4 and TRBJ2-6; D gene unclear. The CDR3 loop spans 15 amino acids. Trimming took 4 bases from V and 1 from J, leaving 8 bases between them. In DNA form, the CDR3 reads TGTGCCAGCAGTTGGTTGGGATCTGGGGCCAACGTCCTGACTTTC. It specifies CASSWLGSGANVLTF.

This clonotype was detected many times. V and J are TRBV12-3 or TRBV12-4 and TRBJ1-2, with TRBD1 matching 9 bases. The CDR3 covers 15 residues. Trimming cost V 3 bases and J 4 bases; bases outside gene matches: 6. The CDR3 DNA reads as TGTGCCAGCAGTTTCGTGGGACAGGGTTTCTATGGCTACACCTTC. It is translated as CASSFVGQGFYGYTF.

This clonotype has a count of ten or more. The chain links TRBV7-2 to TRBJ2-7; unclear D gene. CDR1 and CDR2 (germline): SGHTA, FQGNSA. This CDR3 has 14 residues. Trimming removed 5 bases from V and 2 bases from J, with 13 bases in between. In DNA form, the CDR3 reads TGTGCCAGCAGCCCGCTGCCACTGGCCTACGAGCAGTACTTC. Its translation is CASSPLPLAYEQYF.

This clonotype was counted at least ten times. The chain uses TRBV9 and TRBJ2-3; 10 positions match TRBD2. The germline CDR1 and CDR2 sequences are SGDLS and YYNGEE. Trimming at V came to 3 bases and at J to 7 bases, leaving 17 bases not matched to a gene. The CDR3 length is 18 residues. In nucleotides, the CDR3 is TGTGCCAGCAGCGATAGGTCCCTAGCGGGGGCCCTTCCTAATACGCAGTATTTT. Its protein is CASSDRSLAGALPNTQYF.

This clonotype was seen repeatedly, ten times or more. The V and J genes are TRBV5-1 and TRBJ1-6; tentative D call: TRBD1 (5 bases). The V end lost 4 bases, the J end lost 3 bases, and 20 bases lay between the germline ends. CDR1 and CDR2 (germline): SGHRS, YFSETQ. CDR3 length: 18 residues. CDR3 residues: CASSPIDRKTGYNSPLHF. The CDR3 nucleotides are TGCGCCAGCAGCCCCATTGACAGAAAAACGGGCTATAATTCACCCCTCCACTTT.

This clonotype showed up many times. The CDR3 DNA reads TGCAGTGCTAGTAAAGAGGGCACAGATACGCAGTATTTT. It translates to CSASKEGTDTQYF. The genes are TRBV20-1 and TRBJ2-3; D call uncertain. Trimming stripped 3 bases from V and 1 base from J, with 8 bases between. There are 13 residues in the CDR3. Germline lookup yields CDR1 DFQATT and CDR2 SNEGSKA (reference sequence).

This clonotype was recorded many times. V gene TRBV7-2 combines with J gene TRBJ2-1; TRBD2 might be the D (7 bases). The germline CDR1 and CDR2 sequences are SGHTA and FQGNSA. The length of the CDR3 is 16 residues. The ends were cut back, 5 bases at V and 0 bases at J, with 14 bases in the middle. The CDR3 nucleotides are TGTGCCAGCAGCCCGAGGGGGGGGAGCTCCTACAATGAGCAGTTCTTC. This sequence encodes CASSPRGGSSYNEQFF.

In this sample, this clonotype turned up many times. This rearrangement joins TRBV18 to TRBJ2-1, with D perhaps matching TRBD1 (5 bases). The CDR3 consists of 14 residues. In germline, CDR1 is KGHSH, CDR2 LQKENI. V lost 3 bases and J lost 5, with 11 bases in between. CDR3 coding DNA: TGTGCCAGCTCACCCAGACAGCCTAACAATGAGCAGTTCTTC. This codes for CASSPRQPNNEQFF.

The sample holds many counts of this clonotype. This rearrangement joins TRBV6-2 or TRBV6-3 to TRBJ2-3; 10 nucleotides line up with TRBD2. CDR1 is MNHEY and CDR2 is SVGEGT in the germline V gene. With V trimmed by 5 bases and J by 4 bases, 9 bases remained unmatched. This CDR3 is 16 amino acids long. DNA of the CDR3: TGTGCCAGCAGTCTGCGAGCGGGGGGGCCGTCAGATACGCAGTATTTT. Translated, it gives CASSLRAGGPSDTQYF.

The table lists this clonotype with many counts. Being one base from a much bigger clone, this may be a read error. This chain joins TRBV5-5 and TRBJ2-3; D gene uncertain. Germline loops: CDR1 SGHKS, CDR2 YYEKEE (reference sequence). The CDR3 totals 13 residues. The CDR3 sequence: CASSLASTDTHYF. The CDR3 DNA is TGTGCCAGCAGCTTGGCCAGCACAGATACGCATTATTTT.

This clonotype was observed many times. J is TRBJ2-1 and V is TRBV27, with D possibly TRBD2 on 6 matching bases. The CDR3 sequence is 18 residues long. Trimming took 6 bases from V and 0 from J, leaving 21 bases between them. CDR1 is MNHEY and CDR2 is SMNVEV in the germline V gene (reference sequence). CDR3 loop: CASRPYQGGKSSYNEQFF. CDR3 DNA sequence: TGTGCCAGCAGACCCTACCAAGGAGGGAAAAGCTCCTACAATGAGCAGTTCTTC.

J is TRBJ2-7 and V is TRBV2; 12 bases line up with TRBD2. Germline V lookup: CDR1 SNHLY, CDR2 FYNNEI. Losses at the gene ends were 4 bases for V and 2 bases for J; bases not matched to a gene: 3. This CDR3 contains 15 residues. The CDR3 spells CASSGRTSGTYEQYF. Here the CDR3 DNA reads TGTGCCAGCAGTGGGAGGACTAGCGGGACCTACGAGCAGTACTTC.

CDR3 residues: CSARSGSAVGETQYF. CDR3 bases: TGCAGTGCTAGGTCGGGGTCGGCCGTCGGGGAGACCCAGTACTTC. The gene calls are TRBV20-1 and TRBJ2-5; weak D call: TRBD2 (5 bases). The CDR3 length is 15 residues. The germline gives CDR1 DFQATT, CDR2 SNEGSKA (reference sequence). V was pared by 3 bases and J by 5 bases, with 19 bases between.

This clonotype occurred many times. The chain joins TRBV10-3 to TRBJ1-4, with D possibly TRBD1 on 5 matching bases. The CDR3 has 13 amino acids. CDR1 and CDR2 (germline): ENHRY, SYGVKD. Trimming stripped 11 bases from V and 5 bases from J, with 15 bases between. The CDR3 protein is CASARDPNEKLFF. Written as DNA, the CDR3 is TGTGCCTCCGCCCGGGACCCAAATGAAAAACTGTTTTTT.

This clonotype occurred many times. V gene TRBV12-3 or TRBV12-4 combines with J gene TRBJ1-6; perhaps TRBD1 as D (6 bases). This CDR3 comprises 15 residues. Trimming removed 6 bases from V and 1 base from J, with 10 bases in between. This CDR3 reads CASSRGGSYNSPLHF. For the CDR3, the DNA is TGTGCCAGCAGCCGAGGGGGTTCCTATAATTCACCCCTCCACTTT.